The rows below give T cell receptor beta chains drawn from one sample of a study of T cell repertoires in cytomegalovirus infection. TCRdb used MiXCR to reprocess the reads, holding one entry per CDR3 protein. Of about 310,000 distinct CDR3 sequences in the sample, roughly 15% were seen once. Sample: PBMCs. The receptors here all came from a human donor in good health (CMV status not recorded). Some clones in this sample may be carry-over from other donors' samples. Both conserved end residues are part of each CDR3. Fields, in order: clone size, V gene, J gene, D gene, CDR3 DNA, CDR3 protein. The D gene is left open where the match is weak. The size of a clone is reported for some rows only, either as once, few or many, or as a class for expanded clones.

>many|TRBV4-1|TRBJ1-3|NA
TGCGCCAGCAGCCAAGATGCGGGCCGGCCCAATATTCGTGGAAACACCATATATTTT
CASSQDAGRPNIRGNTIYF
>NA|TRBV18|TRBJ2-2|NA
TGTGCCAGCTCACCACCTTCGAACACCGGGGAGCTGTTTTTT
CASSPPSNTGELFF
>many|TRBV7-9|TRBJ1-4|TRBD1
TGTGCCAGCAGCTCCACCGGGACAGTGAATGAAAAACTGTTTTTT
CASSSTGTVNEKLFF
>NA|TRBV11-2|TRBJ2-2|NA
TGTGCCAGCAGACGGACATCCGACACCGGGGAGCTGTTTTTT
CASRRTSDTGELFF
>NA|TRBV3-1|TRBJ1-1|NA
TGTGCCAGCAGCCAAGGCTGGGGCGGGGGCACTGAAGCTTTCTTT
CASSQGWGGGTEAFF
>NA|TRBV12-3/TRBV12-4|TRBJ2-5|NA
TGTGCCAGCAGTTTAAGGTTTGAGACCCAGTACTTC
CASSLRFETQYF
>few|TRBV6-5|TRBJ1-3|NA
TGTGCCAGCAGTTACTCGTCAGCCGAGAGCTCTGGAAACACCATATATTTT
CASSYSSAESSGNTIYF
>many|TRBV4-1|TRBJ2-4|NA
TGCGCCAGCAGCCAAGATCGAGGTGAGGCTGCCAAAAACATTCAGTACTTC
CASSQDRGEAAKNIQYF
>many|TRBV4-3|TRBJ2-7|NA
TGCGCCAGCAGCCAATGGGCAGGTGGCTCCTACGAGCAGTACTTC
CASSQWAGGSYEQYF
>many|TRBV2|TRBJ2-3|TRBD2
TGTGCCAGCAGTGAAATAAGGGGAGGGACAGATACGCAGTATTTT
CASSEIRGGTDTQYF
>many|TRBV12-3/TRBV12-4|TRBJ2-3|NA
TGTGCCAGCAGTATTTACTCTAGCACAGATACGCAGTATTTT
CASSIYSSTDTQYF
>many|TRBV7-9|TRBJ2-7|TRBD1
TGTGCCAGCATGGCGCAGGGGGCGACCATCGAGCAGTACTTC
CASMAQGATIEQYF
>few|TRBV27|TRBJ1-4|TRBD1
TGTGCCAGCAGACCGGACAGGGGTCGGGAAAAACTGTTTTTT
CASRPDRGREKLFF
>few|TRBV5-1|TRBJ1-1|NA
TGCGCCAGCAGCTTGGGGACAATGATGAACACTGAAGCTTTCTTT
CASSLGTMMNTEAFF
>once|TRBV5-1|TRBJ1-4|NA
TGCGCCAGCAGCATCATAGGAGCAACTAATGAAAAACTGTTTTTT
CASSIIGATNEKLFF
>many|TRBV4-1|TRBJ1-2|NA
TGCGCCAGCAGCCAAGAGAAAGCCCCAGGTTATGGCTACACCTTC
CASSQEKAPGYGYTF
>many|TRBV7-2|TRBJ1-1|NA
TGTGCCAGCTCCTTAGCCCAGGTCTTTGGCAAATACATGAACACTGAAGCTTTCTTT
CASSLAQVFGKYMNTEAFF
>few|TRBV5-8|TRBJ2-1|TRBD2
TGTGCCAGCAGCCAGGGACTAGCGGGGCCTTACAATGAGCAGTTCTTC
CASSQGLAGPYNEQFF
>many|TRBV28|TRBJ1-5|NA
TGTGCCAGCAGTCACCCAAAGGGGCAGGGAGGATGGTATAGCAATCAGCCCCAGCATTTT
CASSHPKGQGGWYSNQPQHF
>few|TRBV20-1|TRBJ1-6|NA
TGCAGTGCCCCTGCGGTACAGGCTGGCTCACCCCTCCACTTT
CSAPAVQAGSPLHF
>NA|TRBV7-9|TRBJ2-5|NA
TGTGCCAGCAGCCCGAGACAACAGGGCACCCAGTACTTC
CASSPRQQGTQYF
>once|TRBV4-3|TRBJ2-5|NA
TGCGCCAGCAGCCAAGATCCTATGTGGGGCGGGGAGACCCAGTACTTC
CASSQDPMWGGETQYF
>few|TRBV19|TRBJ2-5|NA
TGTGCCAGTAGTATAGGAAGGACCGGAGAGACCCAGTACTTC
CASSIGRTGETQYF
>few|TRBV12-3/TRBV12-4|TRBJ2-3|NA
TGTGCCAGCTCTCGTAACACAGATACGCAGTATTTT
CASSRNTDTQYF
>NA|TRBV20-1|TRBJ2-1|NA
TGCAGTGCTAGACCAACGCGTGGGGGGTCAGTTAATGAGCAGTTCTTC
CSARPTRGGSVNEQFF
>many|TRBV28|TRBJ1-1|TRBD1
TGTGCCAGCAGTCTCGGACAGGGGAAGGGAAGAGGCACTGAAGCTTTCTTT
CASSLGQGKGRGTEAFF
>NA|TRBV4-1|TRBJ1-1|NA
TGCGCCAGCAGCCAAGACGGGGGGGCACCGAACACTGAAGCTTTCTTT
CASSQDGGAPNTEAFF
>NA|TRBV20-1|TRBJ1-6|NA
TGCAGTGCTAGAGGGCAGGCGAGCTCCTATAATTCACCCCTCCACTTT
CSARGQASSYNSPLHF
>few|TRBV28|TRBJ2-2|NA
TGTGCCGGCCTTGCGAACACCGGGGAGCTGTTTTTT
CAGLANTGELFF
>NA|TRBV28|TRBJ1-1|NA
TGTGCCAGCAGTTTATATAACGGAGGAGCTTTCTTT
CASSLYNGGAFF
>NA|TRBV6-6|TRBJ1-3|NA
TGTGCCAGCAGTTACCTAGGCGAGGCTGGAAACACCATATATTTT
CASSYLGEAGNTIYF
>NA|TRBV12-3/TRBV12-4|TRBJ2-2|NA
TGTGCCAGCAGTTTAGGTGGGTCAATAGGAGTCCGGGAGCTGTTTTTT
CASSLGGSIGVRELFF
>many|TRBV12-3/TRBV12-4|TRBJ1-1|NA
TGTGCCAGCAGCTTTGGGGGGAACACTGAAGCTTTCTTT
CASSFGGNTEAFF
>few|TRBV7-2|TRBJ1-2|NA
TGTGCCAGCCGCCGAGAACAAAACTATGGCTACACCTTC
CASRREQNYGYTF
>few|TRBV12-3/TRBV12-4|TRBJ1-1|NA
TGTGCCAGCAGAAAATTGGGGGAAACTGAAGCTTTCTTT
CASRKLGETEAFF
>NA|TRBV6-5|TRBJ1-5|TRBD1
TGTGCCAGCAGTCGACAGGGGAGCAGCAATCAGCCCCAGCATTTT
CASSRQGSSNQPQHF
>NA|TRBV20-1|TRBJ2-7|NA
TGCAGTGCTGGCCCGGACCGGGGGCAGTACTTC
CSAGPDRGQYF
>few|TRBV5-4|TRBJ2-5|TRBD2
TGTGCCAGCAGCTTGGCTGGGACTAACCAAGAGACCCAGTACTTC
CASSLAGTNQETQYF
>many|TRBV12-3/TRBV12-4|TRBJ1-1|NA
TGTGCCAGCAGTTCAGGGCAGGGGACGACTGAAGCTTTCTTT
CASSSGQGTTEAFF
>few|TRBV6-2/TRBV6-3|TRBJ2-7|TRBD2
TGTGCCAGCAGTTACGAGCGGGGTACCTACGAGCAGTACTTC
CASSYERGTYEQYF
>many|TRBV7-6|TRBJ1-4|TRBD1
TGTGCCAGCAGCCAGTGGACAGGGACGGATGAAAAACTGTTTTTT
CASSQWTGTDEKLFF
>many|TRBV12-3/TRBV12-4|TRBJ1-1|NA
TGTGCCAGCAGTTTATGGGGGTCCACTGAAGCTTTCTTT
CASSLWGSTEAFF